This T cell receptor (beta chain) was sequenced for a study of graft-versus-host responses after intestinal transplantation. General study points: High graft-versus-host to host-versus-graft T cell clonal ratios marked allografts of patients with graft-donor macrochimerism.

Deletions cut 4 bases from V and 3 bases from J, with 27 bases between. This CDR3 has 19 residues. The germline CDR1 and CDR2 sequences are MDHEN and SYDVKM. Method: immunoSEQ multiplex PCR; TCRdb's copy keeps in-frame clones and lacks some. The sample includes 130,000 to 150,000 clones, 92% of them seen just once. Details on this clone: Its antigen is not known.

Sequencing used unstimulated CD4+ T cells sorted from spleen or lymph node cells, obtained before intestinal transplant. This sequence was found in a human donor who received an intestinal transplant. The gene calls are TRBV28 and TRBJ1-1, with no clear D. The CDR3 DNA reads TGTGCCAGCAGTTCCCGATGGGAGGGCGTAAATAGTAGAGACACTGAAGCTTTCTTT. This translates into CASSSRWEGVNSRDTEAFF.